These 8 T cell receptor beta chains came from one sample sequenced in a study of blood T cell repertoires in COVID-19. The repertoire was sequenced with immunoSEQ multiplex PCR; TCRdb's copy has only in-frame clones and lacks some. The sample lists about 34,000 clones; roughly 75% were seen once. The source material was peripheral blood. The source of these receptors is an elderly man with active or convalescent COVID-19.

The chain joins TRBV5-1 to TRBJ1-4, with no clear D. Germline V gene sequence: CDR1 SGHRS, CDR2 YFSETQ. Between the trimmed V and J ends, which lost 0 bases and 4 bases, there was a span of 10 bases. The CDR3 sequence is 15 residues long. CDR3 DNA: TGCGCCAGCAGCTTGGAGTCAGGTGGTAATGAAAAACTGTTTTTT. Its protein is CASSLESGGNEKLFF.

This clone occurred many times. The J gene is TRBJ2-1, the V gene TRBV6-5; TRBD2 is a possible D gene (6 bases). Germline V gives CDR1 MNHEY, CDR2 SVGAGI. The CDR3 contains 13 residues. Between the trimmed V and J ends, which lost 2 bases and 12 bases, there was a span of 14 bases. CDR3 residues: CASSYQGSGGQFF. CDR3 sequence (DNA): TGTGCCAGCAGTTACCAGGGATCCGGGGGGCAGTTCTTC.

This clone was recorded a few times. This chain links TRBV29-1 with TRBJ2-7, with D possibly matching TRBD1 (6 bases). The CDR3 covers 15 residues. V lost 0 bases and J lost 2, with 14 bases in between. Germline V gives CDR1 SQVTM, CDR2 ANQGSEA. CDR3 sequence reads: CSVEDLVQGTYEQYF. In DNA form, the CDR3 reads TGCAGCGTTGAAGATCTGGTACAGGGTACCTACGAGCAGTACTTC.

This clone was observed a handful of times. The J gene is TRBJ1-6, the V gene TRBV28; D gene unclear. Between the trimmed V and J ends, which lost 8 bases and 7 bases, there was a span of 9 bases. The germline gives CDR1 MDHEN, CDR2 SYDVKM. The CDR3 runs 12 residues. The CDR3 protein is CASGEENSPLHF. The DNA of the CDR3 is TGTGCCAGCGGGGAGGAGAATTCACCCCTCCACTTT.

This rearrangement joins TRBV5-1 to TRBJ1-2; D not resolved. The CDR3 is 12 residues long. The V end lost 4 bases, the J end lost 3 bases, and 7 bases lay between the germline ends. CDR1 SGHRS and CDR2 YFSETQ come from the germline V gene. The chain's CDR3 is CASSLRDYGYTF. The CDR3 DNA sequence: TGCGCCAGCAGCCTCCGGGACTATGGCTACACCTTC.

This rearrangement joins TRBV2 to TRBJ1-2; 9 bases match TRBD1. The CDR3 sequence is 13 residues long. The trim removed 8 bases at V and 5 bases at J, leaving 6 bases unmatched. CDR1 is SNHLY, CDR2 FYNNEI, per germline. The DNA of the CDR3 is TGTGCCAGCTACCGACAGGGGGGGTATGGCTACACCTTC. As protein: CASYRQGGYGYTF.

The chain employs TRBV6-5 and TRBJ1-3; 8 bases align to TRBD1. The V segment lost 5 bases and the J segment 2 bases; nucleotides outside the gene matches: 5. The germline CDR1 and CDR2 sequences are MNHEY and SVGAGI. The CDR3 is 15 residues long. The CDR3 sequence: CASSTPGGAGNTIYF. In DNA form, the CDR3 reads TGTGCCAGCAGTACCCCAGGGGGCGCTGGAAACACCATATATTTT.

The CDR3 DNA follows: TGTGCCAGCAGCTTAGGGGAGGATTACTACGAGCAGTACTTC. Protein sequence: CASSLGEDYYEQYF. The chain combines TRBV7-8 with TRBJ2-7; possible D gene TRBD2, 6 bases. Germline lookup yields CDR1 SGHVS and CDR2 FQNEAQ. Trimming took 1 base from V and 3 from J, leaving 10 bases between them. CDR3 size: 14 residues.